The TCR beta chain under discussion was sequenced for a study of B cell selection in AIRE deficiency. Trimming took off 1 base at V and 7 bases at J, with 14 bases between the two ends. There are 14 residues in the CDR3. Germline-derived CDR1 and CDR2 are SGHRS and YFSETQ. CD4+CD127+ cells were sorted as the conventional CD4 T cells. The protocol was immunoSEQ multiplex PCR, while the TCRdb copy is restricted to in-frame clones and leaves out a portion. The sample includes 20,000 to 25,000 clones, about 96% seen only once; the top ten take around 0.31%. The origin of this receptor is a human donor with AIRE deficiency. The rearrangement links TRBV5-1 to TRBJ1-2, with D possibly TRBD1 on 6 matching bases. Sequencing input: conventional CD4+ T cells sorted from PBMCs. CDR3: CASSLTRGLVGYTF. The CDR3 DNA is TGCGCCAGCAGCTTGACGAGGGGGTTGGTTGGCTACACCTTC.